This entry describes one T cell receptor beta chain. The antigen is undetermined. Samples came from healthy bone marrow donors. These data come from a study of cytomegalovirus exposure and HLA in healthy donors. General study points: Altogether, 150 or so TCR beta chains were recorded as cytomegalovirus-associated. Upon later analysis, TCR association rates were observed to vary by HLA locus, being highest for DRB1 and lowest for HLA-C.

PCR involved 60 Vbeta and 13 Jbeta primers. The assay was immunoSEQ multiplex PCR, and TCRdb's table has in-frame clones only and misses some. Here the sample spans roughly 200,000 clones, less than 80% being singletons. The sample comprised PBMCs. The source is a woman aged 40 to 55 in good health and CMV-seronegative.

CDR3 sequence (DNA): TGTGCCAGCTCGGGCGGGGGGTCCAAAAACATTCAGTACTTC. This encodes CASSGGGSKNIQYF. This chain joins TRBV11-3 and TRBJ2-4; the match to TRBD2 covers 8 bases. The trim removed 8 bases at V and 2 bases at J, leaving 5 bases unmatched. Germline V CDR1 and CDR2: SGHNT, YENEEA. This CDR3 is 14 amino acids long.